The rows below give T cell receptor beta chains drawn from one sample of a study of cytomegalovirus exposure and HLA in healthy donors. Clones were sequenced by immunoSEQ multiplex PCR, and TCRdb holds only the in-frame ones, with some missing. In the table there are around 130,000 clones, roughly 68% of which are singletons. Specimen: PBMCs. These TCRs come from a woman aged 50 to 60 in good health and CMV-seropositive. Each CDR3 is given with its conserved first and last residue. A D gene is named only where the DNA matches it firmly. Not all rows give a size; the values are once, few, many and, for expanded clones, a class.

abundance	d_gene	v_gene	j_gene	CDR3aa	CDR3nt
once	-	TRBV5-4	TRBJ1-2	CASSLNSARGYTF	TGTGCCAGCAGCTTGAACAGTGCTCGCGGCTACACCTTC
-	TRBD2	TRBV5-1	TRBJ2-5	CASSLGAGVQETQYF	TGCGCCAGCAGCTTGGGGGCGGGGGTTCAAGAGACCCAGTACTTC
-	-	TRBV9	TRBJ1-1	CASKSRTEAFF	TGTGCCAGCAAGAGTCGGACTGAAGCTTTCTTT
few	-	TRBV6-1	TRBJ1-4	CASSELSNLFF	TGTGCCAGCAGTGAACTTAGTAATCTGTTTTTT
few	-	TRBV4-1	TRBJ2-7	CASSQTGNSYEQYF	TGCGCCAGCAGCCAAACAGGAAACTCCTACGAGCAGTACTTC
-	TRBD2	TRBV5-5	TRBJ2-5	CASSLEVAGARDQETQYF	TGTGCCAGCAGCTTGGAGGTAGCGGGGGCGCGGGACCAAGAGACCCAGTACTTC
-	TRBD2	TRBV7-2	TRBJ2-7	CASSLGGGGEQYF	TGTGCCAGCAGCTTAGGGGGCGGGGGCGAGCAGTACTTC
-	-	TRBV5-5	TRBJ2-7	CASSLARGFLGLDEQYF	TGTGCCAGCAGCTTGGCCCGAGGGTTTCTGGGTTTGGACGAGCAGTACTTC
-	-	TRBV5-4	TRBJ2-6	CASSLGLHSGANVLTF	TGTGCCAGCAGCCTCGGACTGCACTCTGGGGCCAACGTCCTGACTTTC
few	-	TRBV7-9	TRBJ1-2	CSSSSWTRQRNYGYTF	TGTTCCAGCAGCTCATGGACACGACAACGTAACTATGGCTACACCTTC
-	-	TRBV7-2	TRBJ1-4	CASSLSGPNEKLFF	TGTGCCAGCAGCTTATCAGGGCCGAATGAAAAACTGTTTTTT
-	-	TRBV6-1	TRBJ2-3	CASSSASTDTQYF	TGTGCCAGCAGTAGCGCGAGCACAGATACGCAGTATTTT
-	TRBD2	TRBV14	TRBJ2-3	CASSSGTTNTDTQYF	TGTGCCAGCAGTTCCGGGACTACTAACACAGATACGCAGTATTTT
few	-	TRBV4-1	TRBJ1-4	CASSQVQVEKLFF	TGCGCCAGCAGCCAAGTACAGGTTGAAAAACTGTTTTTT
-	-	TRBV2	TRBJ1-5	CASSGRGSPARQPQHF	TGTGCCAGCAGTGGCAGGGGAAGTCCCGCCCGCCAGCCCCAGCATTTT
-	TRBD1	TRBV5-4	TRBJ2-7	CASSLSPDRSSYEQYF	TGTGCCAGCAGCTTGTCGCCGGACAGGTCATCCTACGAGCAGTACTTC
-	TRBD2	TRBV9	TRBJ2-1	CASSVGPAGIEQFF	TGTGCCAGCAGCGTAGGGCCAGCGGGGATCGAGCAGTTCTTC
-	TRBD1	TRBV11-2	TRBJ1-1	CASSLGRDRAEAFF	TGTGCCAGCAGCTTAGGGAGGGACAGGGCTGAAGCTTTCTTT
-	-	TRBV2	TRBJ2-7	CASRGFTGYEQYF	TGTGCCAGCAGAGGATTCACAGGGTACGAGCAGTACTTC
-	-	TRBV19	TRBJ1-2	CASSIDGQFGYTF	TGTGCCAGTAGTATAGATGGCCAATTTGGCTACACCTTC
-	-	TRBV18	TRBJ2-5	CASSPPSRPAETQYF	TGTGCCAGCTCACCACCGTCCAGGCCGGCGGAGACCCAGTACTTC
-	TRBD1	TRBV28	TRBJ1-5	CASKTGDNQPQHF	TGTGCCAGTAAAACAGGGGATAATCAGCCCCAGCATTTT
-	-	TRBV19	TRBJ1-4	CASSPGGGDEKLFF	TGTGCCAGTAGCCCCGGGGGAGGGGATGAAAAACTGTTTTTT
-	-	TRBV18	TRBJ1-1	CASSPREGSTEAFF	TGTGCCAGCTCACCGAGGGAAGGGAGCACTGAAGCTTTCTTT
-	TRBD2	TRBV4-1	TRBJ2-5	CASRSRTSGGVETQYF	TGCGCCAGCAGAAGTAGGACTAGCGGGGGGGTGGAGACCCAGTACTTC
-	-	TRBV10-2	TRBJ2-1	CASSDWAGNEQFF	TGCGCCAGCAGTGACTGGGCGGGGAATGAGCAGTTCTTC
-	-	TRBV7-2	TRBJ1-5	CASSLVSGQPQHF	TGTGCCAGCAGCTTAGTCTCGGGGCAGCCCCAGCATTTT
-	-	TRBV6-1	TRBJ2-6	CASSGTGSGANVLTF	TGTGCCAGCAGTGGTACAGGTTCAGGGGCCAACGTCCTGACTTTC
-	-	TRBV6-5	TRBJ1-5	CASSYSTGQPQHF	TGTGCCAGCAGTTACTCGACAGGTCAGCCCCAGCATTTT
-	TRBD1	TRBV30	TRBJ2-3	CAWSGLQGPQGTQYF	TGTGCCTGGAGTGGTTTACAGGGGCCACAGGGTACGCAGTATTTT
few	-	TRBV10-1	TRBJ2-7	CASSGGREQYF	TGCGCCAGCAGTGGCGGGCGTGAGCAGTACTTC
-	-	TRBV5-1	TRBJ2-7	CASSPAPGYSYEQYF	TGCGCCAGCAGTCCAGCTCCAGGGTATTCCTACGAGCAGTACTTC
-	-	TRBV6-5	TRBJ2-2	CASSWNRGAGELFF	TGTGCCAGCAGTTGGAACCGCGGTGCCGGGGAGCTGTTTTTT
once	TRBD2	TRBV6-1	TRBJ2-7	CASSEYGGSSYEQYF	TGTGCCAGCAGTGAATACGGGGGGAGCTCCTACGAGCAGTACTTC
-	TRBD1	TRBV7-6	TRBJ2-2	CASSLAPGTARPGELFF	TGTGCCAGCAGCTTAGCACCCGGGACAGCACGTCCCGGGGAGCTGTTTTTT
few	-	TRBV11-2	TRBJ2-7	CASSLAEGYEQYF	TGTGCCAGCAGCTTAGCGGAGGGCTACGAGCAGTACTTC
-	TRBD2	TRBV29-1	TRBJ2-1	CSVEVALAGATEQFF	TGCAGCGTTGAAGTGGCTCTAGCGGGGGCCACGGAGCAGTTCTTC
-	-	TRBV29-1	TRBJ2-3	CSVARPEVNTDTQYF	TGCAGCGTTGCTCGGCCAGAGGTAAACACGGATACGCAGTATTTT
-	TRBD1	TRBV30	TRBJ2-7	CAWRDRSSSYEQYF	TGTGCCTGGAGGGACAGGTCTAGCTCCTACGAGCAGTACTTC
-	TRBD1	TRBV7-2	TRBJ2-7	CASSNRQGYFYEQYF	TGTGCCAGCAGCAACCGACAGGGATACTTCTACGAGCAGTACTTC
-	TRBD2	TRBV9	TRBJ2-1	CASSVTSVNEQFF	TGTGCCAGCAGCGTGACTAGCGTTAATGAGCAGTTCTTC
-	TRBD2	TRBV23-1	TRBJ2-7	CAWEGSACEQYF	TGCGCTTGGGAGGGGTCCGCTTGCGAGCAGTACTTC
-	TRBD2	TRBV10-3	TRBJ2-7	CAIRSLAGGGGEQYF	TGTGCCATCAGGTCTCTAGCGGGGGGCGGGGGCGAGCAGTACTTC
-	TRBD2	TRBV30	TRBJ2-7	CAWSSGGSYEQYF	TGTGCCTGGAGTAGCGGGGGGTCCTACGAGCAGTACTTC
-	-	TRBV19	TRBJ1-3	CASSIPFLDENTIYF	TGTGCCAGTAGTATCCCCTTTCTAGATGAGAACACCATATATTTT
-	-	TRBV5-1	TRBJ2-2	CASSLDRATGELFF	TGCGCCAGCAGCCTGGACAGAGCCACCGGGGAGCTGTTTTTT
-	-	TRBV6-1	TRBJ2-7	CASSEGGGEQYF	TGTGCCAGCAGTGAAGGTGGAGGGGAGCAGTACTTC
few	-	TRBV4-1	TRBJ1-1	CASRVTGDTEAFF	TGCGCCAGCAGGGTGACAGGCGACACTGAAGCTTTCTTT